This note documents a single T cell receptor (beta chain) sequence. This record comes from a study of blood T cell repertoires in COVID-19. Study details: Samples of COVID-19 (acute and convalescent) were obtained from the United States, Italy and Spain.

In the authors' workflow: Estimates of nucleated cell counts were drawn from the amplification of reference gene primers. The table came from immunoSEQ multiplex PCR; TCRdb's copy has only in-frame clones and leaves some out. V and J calls plus clone size are reproduced from that table; the DNA served to infer D and trimming. The table includes fewer than 200,000 clones, about 85% detected once. In germline, CDR1 is SGHKS, CDR2 YYEKEE (reference sequence). CDR3 size: 13 residues. V shed 3 bases and J shed 8 bases, with 14 bases lying between them. This receptor was obtained from a woman between 45 and 60 years old with COVID-19, enrolled during active disease. Sample: peripheral blood. This sequence joins TRBV5-5 and TRBJ1-2, with D maybe TRBD1 (6 bases). CDR3 protein: CASSSYRVEGYTF. DNA of the CDR3: TGTGCCAGCAGCTCATACAGGGTTGAGGGCTACACCTTC. The whole variable domain, filled in from reference TRBV5-5 and TRBJ1-2, reads DAGVTQSPTHLIKTRGQQVTLRCSPISGHKSVSWYQQVLGQGPQFIFQYYEKEERGRGNFPDRFSARQFPNYSSELNVNALLLGDSALYLCASSSYRVEGYTFGSGTRLTVV.